Sequencing of this T cell receptor beta chain was carried out in a study of CD4+ T cells in melanoma. Study observations and caveats: A reported correlation linked neoantigen-specific CD4+ T cells to CD8+, macrophage and B cell function.

About this clone itself: The antigen is undetermined.

Trimming removed 1 base at V and 0 bases at J, with 10 bases between. CDR1 and CDR2 from the germline V gene are SGHDN and FVKESK. This CDR3 has 17 residues. Generated by immunoSEQ multiplex PCR, the TCRdb table keeps only in-frame clones and is missing some. The sample yields more than 90,000 clones, about 92% seen once. The chain employs TRBV14 and TRBJ1-6; possibly TRBD1 for D (5 bases). Specimen: peripheral blood. This TCR was recovered from a human donor with melanoma. DNA for the CDR3: TGTGCCAGCAGCCAAGTGTCAGGGAGCTCCTATAATTCACCCCTCCACTTT. This translates into CASSQVSGSSYNSPLHF.